The text below deals with one T cell receptor beta chain. The data derive from a study of blood T cell repertoires in COVID-19. Study as a whole: The study drew acute and convalescent COVID-19 samples from the United States, Italy and Spain.

Some clones are missing from TCRdb's copy, which holds only in-frame ones; the method was immunoSEQ multiplex PCR. The sample has about 200,000 clones, 75% to 90% seen once. The CDR3 loop spans 16 amino acids. Germline V CDR1 and CDR2: MGHRA, YSYEKL. V lost 5 bases and J lost 2; bases outside the gene matches: 5. This chain connects TRBV4-1 to TRBJ2-1; 11 bases map to TRBD2. Sequencing was carried out using peripheral blood. This TCR came from a human donor in a cohort sampled during active COVID-19. CDR3 protein: CASSFGTSGTYNEQFF. The CDR3, as DNA: TGCGCCAGCAGCTTCGGGACTAGCGGAACCTACAATGAGCAGTTCTTC.